The 9 T cell receptor beta chains reported below all come from one sample, sequenced in a study of low-dose radiotherapy and immunotherapy resistance in tumors. Time point denoted: after trial treatment. Described treatment: LDRT plus nivolumab, ipilimumab, low-dose cyclophosphamide and aspirin (RACIN trial). Primers used for first-strand cDNA, a TRAV- and TRBV-specific set, covered both alpha and beta chains. The PCR that amplified TCRs ran for around 20 cycles, relying on a constant-region primer and a V-primer adapter. TCRdb reprocessed the reads with MiXCR, giving one entry per CDR3 protein. Here the sample spans about 84,000 distinct CDR3 sequences, about a sixth being singletons. Sequenced material: PBMCs, taken after low-dose radiotherapy plus immunotherapy. The receptors derive from a male donor with prostate cancer.

This clonotype occurred many times. The chain uses TRBV3-1 and TRBJ1-5; possible D gene TRBD1, 5 bases. CDR1 is LGHDT and CDR2 is YNNKEL in the germline V gene (reference sequence). The CDR3 totals 14 residues. V was pared by 3 bases and J by 6 bases, with 12 bases between. This chain's CDR3 is CASSHGGAPQPQHF. The DNA of the CDR3 is TGTGCCAGCAGCCATGGAGGGGCGCCTCAGCCCCAGCATTTT.

This clonotype was seen many times. The chain employs TRBV4-3 and TRBJ2-5; 11 nucleotides line up with TRBD1. CDR3 size: 17 residues. The germline gives CDR1 LGHNA, CDR2 YSLEER. The junction had 7 bases not matched to a gene; V was cut back by 3 bases and J by 1 base. The CDR3 loop is CASSQGSGTGGQETQYF. The CDR3 DNA follows: TGCGCCAGCAGCCAGGGATCCGGGACAGGGGGCCAAGAGACCCAGTACTTC.

V and J are TRBV14 and TRBJ2-5; D unresolved. V was clipped by 3 bases and J by 5 bases, with 7 bases between them. CDR1 and CDR2 from the germline V gene are SGHDN and FVKESK. The CDR3 extends over 12 amino acids. The CDR3 reads CASSHSLETQYF. The CDR3 nucleotides read TGTGCCAGCAGCCATAGTCTCGAGACCCAGTACTTC.

This clonotype was found a few times. The chain employs TRBV11-2 and TRBJ2-2; no clear D. Deletions cut 2 bases from V and 4 bases from J, with 8 bases between. Per germline, CDR1 SGHAT and CDR2 FQNNGV. This CDR3 has 14 residues. The CDR3 nucleotides read TGTGCCAGCAGCTTAATTGGCACCACCGGGGAGCTGTTTTTT. It encodes CASSLIGTTGELFF.

The chain joins TRBV10-3 to TRBJ2-2; 7 nucleotides align to TRBD1. This CDR3 region has 14 residues. Germline CDR1 and CDR2: ENHRY and SYGVKD. Trimming at V came to 6 bases and at J to 3 bases, leaving 4 bases not matched to a gene. The DNA of the CDR3 is TGTGCCATCAGGGCCACAGGGGACACCGGGGAGCTGTTTTTT. Residues: CAIRATGDTGELFF.

This clonotype occurred many times. The junction shows a germline mismatch at one end, possibly a read error. The chain employs TRBV7-9 and TRBJ2-7; D is unclear. This CDR3 has 11 amino acids. Germline CDR1 and CDR2: SEHNR and FQNEAQ (reference sequence). Written as DNA, the CDR3 is TGTGCCAGCAGCTTCGGTCCCCTCCTTAGCTTC. Translated, it gives CASSFGPLLSF.

The chain joins TRBV27 to TRBJ1-6; 9 nucleotides line up with TRBD1. Per germline, CDR1 MNHEY and CDR2 SMNVEV (reference sequence). The J segment lost 8 bases and the V segment lost 5 bases, leaving 7 bases of the junction unmatched. CDR3 length equals 15 residues. Here the CDR3 DNA reads TGTGCCAGCAGTCGGGGACAGGGCGGTCATTCACCCCTCCACTTT. It codes for CASSRGQGGHSPLHF.

This clonotype was detected ten times or more. The chain joins TRBV28 to TRBJ1-2; 8 nucleotides agree with TRBD1. The CDR3 consists of 16 residues. Germline lookup yields CDR1 MDHEN and CDR2 SYDVKM. J gave up 4 bases and V 6 bases, and 13 bases lay outside the gene matches. Here the CDR3 reads CASRITMGQDSYGYTF. In nucleotides, the CDR3 is TGTGCCAGCAGGATAACGATGGGACAGGACAGCTATGGCTACACCTTC.

This clonotype was observed at least ten times. This sequence joins TRBV28 and TRBJ2-7; possible D gene TRBD1, 6 bases. The germline gives CDR1 MDHEN, CDR2 SYDVKM. Trimming removed 7 bases at V and 3 bases at J, with 10 bases between. The CDR3 is 12 amino acids. CDR3 coding DNA: TGTGCCAGCAACAGGGCCTACTACGAGCAGTACTTC. This gives the protein CASNRAYYEQYF.